The 22 T cell receptor beta chains presented below share a single source sample, sequenced in a study of cytomegalovirus exposure and HLA in healthy donors. 13 Jbeta primers and 60 Vbeta primers were used for the PCR. The method was immunoSEQ multiplex PCR; TCRdb's version includes in-frame clones alone and lacks a portion of them. Among some 250,000 clones listed, more than 75% were seen once. The sequencing sample was made of PBMCs. These receptor sequences come from a woman aged 40 to 50 in good health and CMV-seropositive.

This clone was counted a few times. The J gene is TRBJ1-5, the V gene TRBV7-9; D not resolved. The CDR3 covers 18 residues. CDR1 and CDR2 (germline): SEHNR, FQNEAQ (reference sequence). Between the trimmed V and J ends, which lost 0 bases and 5 bases, there was a span of 20 bases. This chain's CDR3 is CASSLAHGAEYFDQPQHF. DNA of the CDR3: TGTGCCAGCAGCTTAGCGCACGGAGCCGAATATTTTGATCAGCCCCAGCATTTT.

This sequence joins TRBV5-5 and TRBJ2-2, with a weak D call TRBD2 (5 bases). This CDR3 comprises 15 residues. Germline CDR1 and CDR2: SGHKS and YYEKEE (reference sequence). The V gene lost 4 bases and the J gene lost 0 bases, with 10 bases spanning the gap. The CDR3 coding sequence is TGTGCCAGCAGCCCGGGAAGGACGAACACCGGGGAGCTGTTTTTT. Translated, it gives CASSPGRTNTGELFF.

This chain joins TRBV27 and TRBJ1-5; a weak D match, TRBD1 (5 bases). The CDR3 loop spans 14 amino acids. V was trimmed by 9 bases and J by 0 bases, leaving 12 bases between them. From germline, CDR1 is MNHEY and CDR2 SMNVEV (reference sequence). The CDR3 here is CASSTVYSNQPQHF. The DNA for the CDR3 is TGTGCCAGTTCGACAGTGTATAGCAATCAGCCCCAGCATTTT.

The rearrangement links TRBV4-1 to TRBJ1-2; a weak D match, TRBD1 (6 bases). Trimming stripped 4 bases from V and 8 bases from J, with 23 bases between. The CDR3 length is 16 residues. Per the germline V gene, CDR1 is MGHRA and CDR2 is YSYEKL. Written as DNA, the CDR3 is TGCGCCAGCAGCCCCGGACAGTGGGTTGGAAGAGGGGGCTACACCTTC. Encoded protein: CASSPGQWVGRGGYTF.

The chain combines TRBV30 with TRBJ1-1, with 8 nucleotides matching TRBD1. CDR1 GTSNPN and CDR2 SVGIG come from the germline V gene (reference sequence). The CDR3 loop spans 12 amino acids. J lost 10 bases, V lost 0 bases, and 4 bases had no gene match. The DNA for the CDR3 is TGTGCCTGGAGTGTCCAGGGGGCGTCAGCTTTCTTT. This codes for CAWSVQGASAFF.

The chain is built from TRBV9 and TRBJ2-7; 8 bases line up with TRBD1. Germline-derived CDR1 and CDR2 are SGDLS and YYNGEE. Trimming at V came to 0 bases and at J to 5 bases, leaving 7 bases not matched to a gene. This CDR3 has 15 residues. The CDR3 loop is CASSVGGTGVNEQYF. As DNA, the CDR3 is TGTGCCAGCAGCGTAGGAGGGACAGGTGTTAACGAGCAGTACTTC.

The rearrangement links TRBV5-6 to TRBJ2-3; 10 nucleotides align to TRBD2. This CDR3 has 19 residues. Germline values: CDR1 SGHDT, CDR2 YYEEEE. V lost 0 bases and J lost 2; bases outside the gene matches: 12. CDR3 region: CASSLAPAGGVLITDTQYF. The CDR3 DNA is TGTGCCAGCAGCTTGGCTCCAGCGGGAGGGGTCCTGATCACAGATACGCAGTATTTT. The whole variable domain, filled in from reference TRBV5-6 and TRBJ2-3, reads DAGVTQSPTHLIKTRGQQVTLRCSPKSGHDTVSWYQQALGQGPQFIFQYYEEEERQRGNFPDRFSGHQFPNYSSELNVNALLLGDSALYLCASSLAPAGGVLITDTQYFGPGTRLTVL.

The chain employs TRBV6-6 and TRBJ2-3, with D perhaps matching TRBD1 (6 bases). The V end was cut by 4 bases, the J end by 2 bases, with 13 bases between. The germline CDR1 and CDR2 sequences are MNHNY and SVGAGI (reference sequence). This CDR3 is built from 15 residues. The DNA for the CDR3 is TGTGCCAGCAGTTTCCAGAGACAGGACACAGATACGCAGTATTTT. As protein: CASSFQRQDTDTQYF.

V and J are TRBV7-9 and TRBJ1-2; 7 bases align to TRBD1. The germline V gene encodes CDR1 SEHNR and CDR2 FQNEAQ (reference sequence). The CDR3 has 16 amino acids. V trimming: 5 bases; J trimming: 8 bases; junction bases outside the gene matches: 17. The CDR3 coding sequence is TGTGCCAGCAGCCCTTCGCTGAGACAGGGCTCTGAGGGCTACACCTTC. Amino acid sequence: CASSPSLRQGSEGYTF.

The V call is TRBV4-1, the J call TRBJ1-3; weak D call: TRBD1 (6 bases). Germline CDR1 MGHRA, CDR2 YSYEKL. The CDR3 has 15 amino acids. V lost 4 bases to trimming and J lost 7 bases, with 17 bases between them. CDR3 sequence reads: CASSPTGTLSNTIYF. For the CDR3, the DNA is TGCGCCAGCAGCCCAACAGGGACCTTAAGTAACACCATATATTTT.

The V gene is TRBV7-8, the J gene TRBJ1-5; D call uncertain. Germline V gene sequence: CDR1 SGHVS, CDR2 FQNEAQ. Trimming removed 5 bases from V and 5 bases from J, with 16 bases in between. CDR3 length equals 15 residues. In DNA, the CDR3 is TGTGCCAGCAGCCCCCCGGGAGGGTGGGATCAGCCCCAGCATTTT. It translates to CASSPPGGWDQPQHF.

This chain joins TRBV10-3 and TRBJ2-1; D ambiguous. Trimming removed 3 bases at V and 3 bases at J, with 9 bases between. Germline values: CDR1 ENHRY, CDR2 SYGVKD. The length of the CDR3 is 14 residues. CDR3 protein: CAISELGSYNEQFF. In DNA, the CDR3 is TGTGCCATCAGTGAATTGGGCAGCTACAATGAGCAGTTCTTC.

This clone has a single count. The J gene is TRBJ2-3, the V gene TRBV11-3, with 7 bases that match TRBD2. The CDR3 totals 16 residues. V gave up 2 bases and J gave up 0 bases; unmatched junction bases: 5. Germline loops: CDR1 SGHNT, CDR2 YENEEA. Here the CDR3 DNA reads TGTGCCAGCAGCTTACGCGGGAGATCTAGCACAGATACGCAGTATTTT. Amino acids: CASSLRGRSSTDTQYF.

This chain links TRBV30 with TRBJ1-2, with 7 bases aligning to TRBD1. J lost 7 bases, V lost 2 bases, and 10 bases had no gene match. This CDR3 has 14 amino acids. The germline V gene encodes CDR1 GTSNPN and CDR2 SVGIG (reference sequence). The CDR3 DNA reads as TGTGCCTGGAGTTATGATGGGACAGAGCGTGGCTACACCTTC. This gives the protein CAWSYDGTERGYTF. Based on the CDR3 plus reference TRBV30 and TRBJ1-2, the full variable domain is SQTIHQWPATLVQPVGSPLSLECTVEGTSNPNLYWYRQAAGRGLQLLFYSVGIGQISSEVPQNLSASRPQDRQFILSSKKLLLSDSGFYLCAWSYDGTERGYTFGSGTRLTVV.

In this sample, this clone turned up a few times. The V and J genes are TRBV10-1 and TRBJ2-2; D is perhaps TRBD1 (6 bases). CDR1 is WNHNN, CDR2 SYGVQD, per germline (reference sequence). The CDR3 runs to 14 residues. Trimming pared 4 bases from V and 5 bases from J, leaving 11 bases between. CDR3 coding DNA: TGCGCCAGCAGTGGGGTACAGGGAACCGGGGAGCTGTTTTTT. Its protein product is CASSGVQGTGELFF.

CDR3 in DNA: TGTGCCAGTAGTATAGATCCGGACAGGGGATACACTGAAGCTTTCTTT. Residues: CASSIDPDRGYTEAFF. The J gene is TRBJ1-1, the V gene TRBV19; the match to TRBD1 covers 9 bases. Germline loops: CDR1 LNHDA, CDR2 SQIVND (reference sequence). This CDR3 has 16 amino acids. V lost 0 bases, J lost 3 bases, and 5 bases stayed unmatched.

V and J are TRBV10-3 and TRBJ2-1; 7 nucleotides match TRBD1. Trimming removed 7 bases from V and 8 bases from J; junction bases left unmatched: 8. This CDR3 region has 13 residues. Germline-derived CDR1 and CDR2 are ENHRY and SYGVKD. In nucleotides, the CDR3 is TGTGCCATCACCGCCCGGGACAGAGATGAGCAGTTCTTC. It yields the protein CAITARDRDEQFF.

Only one count was recorded for this clone. The V and J genes are TRBV2 and TRBJ1-1; 7 bases fit TRBD1. This CDR3 spans 15 amino acids. CDR1 and CDR2 (germline): SNHLY, FYNNEI. The trim removed 4 bases at V and 3 bases at J, leaving 8 bases unmatched. CDR3 loop: CASSAPETGDTEAFF. CDR3 DNA sequence: TGTGCCAGCAGTGCCCCGGAAACAGGGGACACTGAAGCTTTCTTT.

This chain connects TRBV30 to TRBJ2-7; 8 nucleotides match TRBD1. After removal of 0 bases from V and 2 bases from J, the junction contained 3 bases not matched to a gene. The CDR3 has 14 amino acids. Germline loops: CDR1 GTSNPN, CDR2 SVGIG (reference sequence). CDR3 residues: CAWSVEQGAYEQYF. In DNA, the CDR3 is TGTGCCTGGAGTGTTGAACAGGGGGCCTACGAGCAGTACTTC.

This chain links TRBV27 with TRBJ1-1, with D perhaps TRBD1 (5 bases). Deletions cut 5 bases from V and 1 base from J, with 11 bases between. Germline V CDR1 and CDR2: MNHEY, SMNVEV (reference sequence). The CDR3 has 14 amino acids. The DNA for the CDR3 is TGTGCCAGCAGTCCATTCGGACAGAACACTGAAGCTTTCTTT. Its protein is CASSPFGQNTEAFF.

The chain has TRBV6-5 and TRBJ2-7; 8 positions match TRBD1. CDR1 is MNHEY, CDR2 SVGAGI, per germline. The CDR3 sequence is 12 residues long. V was pared by 8 bases and J by 5 bases, with 5 bases of the junction left unmatched. The CDR3 sequence is CASGQGTNEQYF. The DNA for the CDR3 is TGTGCCAGCGGACAGGGTACTAACGAGCAGTACTTC.

The chain carries TRBV15 and TRBJ1-1; 9 nucleotides agree with TRBD1. Unmatched junction bases numbered 18, after V lost 0 bases and J lost 7 bases. Looked up from germline, CDR1 is LNHNV and CDR2 is YYDKDF (reference sequence). CDR3 length equals 19 residues. The CDR3 nucleotides are TGTGCCACCAGCAGAGACCGGGGAGTCACGACAGGGGGAAGGGATGAAGCTTTCTTT. It specifies CATSRDRGVTTGGRDEAFF.